One sample yielded the 21 T cell receptor beta chains listed below, sequenced in a study of CD8 T cells in Susac syndrome. RNA in amounts of about 0.5 to 1 ug was reverse transcribed with random hexamers. TCRdb reprocessed the immunoSEQ multiplex PCR reads with MiXCR, giving one entry per CDR3 protein. The data show approximately 110,000 distinct CDR3 sequences, with 85% to 95% seen just once and approximately 0.3% held by the top ten. The sample was CD8+ T cells from PBMCs. These receptors all stem from a human donor with multiple sclerosis.

V is TRBV13 and J is TRBJ2-1; D gene unclear. Germline CDR1 is PRHDT and CDR2 is FYEKMQ (reference sequence). This CDR3 comprises 13 residues. Trimming removed 5 bases from V and 2 bases from J, with 7 bases in between. CDR3 in DNA: TGTGCCAGCAGCCCCTGGACCTACAATGAGCAGTTCTTC. Translating gives CASSPWTYNEQFF. Drawing the rest from reference TRBV13 and TRBJ2-1, the complete variable domain is AAGVIQSPRHLIKEKRETATLKCYPIPRHDTVYWYQQGPGQDPQFLISFYEKMQSDKGSIPDRFSAQQFSDYHSELNMSSLELGDSALYFCASSPWTYNEQFFGPGTRLTVL.

J is TRBJ1-1 and V is TRBV25-1, with D maybe TRBD1 (5 bases). The V gene's germline CDR1 is MGHDK and CDR2 SYGVNS. The CDR3 spans 13 residues. With 8 bases removed from V and 4 bases from J, the gap between germline ends came to 14 bases. CDR3 DNA: TGTGCCAGCGGCGGGGGAATGCTCACTGAAGCTTTCTTT. This translates into CASGGGMLTEAFF.

The chain uses TRBV7-3 and TRBJ2-3, with 11 nucleotides matching TRBD2. The CDR3 contains 16 residues. Germline CDR1 is SGHTA and CDR2 is FQGTGA. Germline trimming cut 5 bases from V and 6 bases from J; bases unmatched to any gene: 10. The chain's CDR3 is CASSLHSGGAPDTQYF. The DNA for the CDR3 is TGTGCCAGCAGCCTTCATAGCGGGGGGGCGCCGGATACGCAGTATTTT.

CDR3 nucleotides: TGTGCCAGCAGCCCCAATCCGACAGGGTTGGACACTGAAGCTTTCTTT. It encodes CASSPNPTGLDTEAFF. The J gene is TRBJ1-1, the V gene TRBV7-9, with TRBD1 identical over 7 bases. V shed 5 bases and J 3 bases; nucleotides not matched to a gene: 12. Looked up from germline, CDR1 is SEHNR and CDR2 is FQNEAQ (reference sequence). This CDR3 contains 16 residues.

The chain has TRBV4-1 and TRBJ2-3; D is ambiguous. Germline assignment: CDR1 MGHRA and CDR2 YSYEKL. The CDR3 is made up of 15 amino acids. The germline V and J ends were trimmed by 2 bases and 1 base, with 10 bases remaining between them. CDR3 sequence: CASSQLLDRTDTQYF. The DNA for the CDR3 is TGCGCCAGCAGCCAATTACTGGACCGCACAGATACGCAGTATTTT.

V is TRBV9 and J is TRBJ2-5, with 7 bases aligning to TRBD1. With 3 bases clipped from V and 0 bases from J, the junction kept 5 bases outside the gene matches. CDR3 length equals 15 residues. In germline, CDR1 is SGDLS, CDR2 YYNGEE. The CDR3 DNA reads as TGTGCCAGCAGCGCCCGACAGGGAGACCAAGAGACCCAGTACTTC. It is translated as CASSARQGDQETQYF.

The chain carries TRBV7-9 and TRBJ2-7; 8 nucleotides agree with TRBD2. The CDR3 consists of 16 residues. Trimming took 9 bases from V and 5 from J; bases not matched to a gene: 18. Germline CDR1 and CDR2: SEHNR and FQNEAQ (reference sequence). CDR3 sequence (DNA): TGTGCCAGTAAAACCAGACGGCGGGAGGTACGAAACGAGCAGTACGTC. The encoded protein is CASKTRRREVRNEQYV.

This sequence joins TRBV5-4 and TRBJ2-2; D remains unclear. CDR1 is SGHNT and CDR2 is YYREEE in the germline V gene (reference sequence). The CDR3 covers 12 residues. Trimming cost V 6 bases and J 5 bases, with 8 bases left between them. For the CDR3, the DNA is TGTGCCAGCAATGCGCTGACCGGGGAGCTGTTTTTT. This translates into CASNALTGELFF.

This chain joins TRBV20-1 and TRBJ1-5; D may be TRBD1 (6 bases). This CDR3 spans 14 amino acids. V lost 2 bases to trimming and J lost 7 bases, with 15 bases between them. CDR1 and CDR2 from the germline V gene are DFQATT and SNEGSKA (reference sequence). The DNA of the CDR3 is TGCAGTGCTAGAATACAGGGAGAGGGGCAGCCCCAGCATTTT. Protein product: CSARIQGEGQPQHF.

The chain uses TRBV24-1 and TRBJ2-2, with 11 bases aligning to TRBD1. Trimming removed 4 bases from V and 4 bases from J; junction bases left unmatched: 10. This CDR3 has 18 amino acids. The germline V gene has CDR1 KGHDR and CDR2 SFDVKD. The CDR3 DNA follows: TGTGCCACCAGTGAGCTACCCGGGACAGGGGGAAGCACCGGGGAGCTGTTTTTT. Translated, it gives CATSELPGTGGSTGELFF.

V gene TRBV19 combines with J gene TRBJ1-1; maybe TRBD1 (5 bases). Trimming took 5 bases from V and 0 from J, leaving 25 bases between them. The CDR3 loop spans 19 amino acids. The germline V gene encodes CDR1 LNHDA and CDR2 SQIVND (reference sequence). The DNA of the CDR3 is TGTGCCAGTAGTGACCTTGGAGGGGACCCTGGGCCCATGAACACTGAAGCTTTCTTT. Translating gives CASSDLGGDPGPMNTEAFF.

V usage is TRBV9 and J usage is TRBJ2-2; D is possibly TRBD1 (5 bases). Germline CDR1 is SGDLS and CDR2 is YYNGEE. The V end was cut by 0 bases, the J end by 0 bases, with 15 bases between. The CDR3 has 18 residues. CDR3 in amino acids: CASSVAGREEANTGELFF. The CDR3 DNA is TGTGCCAGCAGCGTAGCAGGCAGGGAAGAGGCGAACACCGGGGAGCTGTTTTTT.

The J gene is TRBJ1-1, the V gene TRBV12-3 or TRBV12-4; 9 bases fit TRBD1. The CDR3 extends over 15 amino acids. The ends lost 5 bases at V and 3 bases at J; junction bases unmatched: 7. This CDR3 reads CASSKRGQGDTEAFF. The CDR3 region has the DNA TGTGCCAGCAGTAAAAGGGGACAGGGAGACACTGAAGCTTTCTTT.

The chain carries TRBV20-1 and TRBJ2-7; 9 bases align to TRBD1. The CDR3 loop spans 13 amino acids. Germline V gives CDR1 DFQATT, CDR2 SNEGSKA (reference sequence). The CDR3 loop reads CRGETGGSYEQYF. CDR3 sequence (DNA): TGCAGGGGTGAAACAGGGGGCTCTTACGAGCAGTACTTC.

The chain combines TRBV23-1 with TRBJ2-6; the match to TRBD1 covers 12 bases. Being an ORF, TRBV23-1 has a function that is uncertain. The CDR3 is 14 amino acids. Trimming removed 11 bases from V and 2 bases from J; junction bases left unmatched: 1. The DNA for the CDR3 is TGCGCCGGGACAGGGGGCCCTGGGGCCAACGTCCTGACTTTC. Translated: CAGTGGPGANVLTF.

The rearrangement joins TRBV27 to TRBJ1-2, with 7 bases aligning to TRBD1. The V and J ends lost 5 bases and 8 bases, in that order; junction bases with no gene match: 8. The CDR3 covers 13 residues. Per the germline V gene, CDR1 is MNHEY and CDR2 is SMNVEV (reference sequence). CDR3 region: CASSDDRAGGYTF. CDR3 nucleotides: TGTGCCAGCAGTGACGACAGGGCTGGCGGCTACACCTTC.

The gene calls are TRBV9 and TRBJ1-5, with D possibly being TRBD1 (5 bases). The CDR3 loop spans 14 amino acids. V shed 4 bases and J shed 8 bases, with 16 bases lying between them. Germline loops: CDR1 SGDLS, CDR2 YYNGEE. The CDR3 coding sequence is TGTGCCAGCAGCCCTCAAGGACACCGGGAGCCCCAGCATTTT. Protein product: CASSPQGHREPQHF.

V usage is TRBV2 and J usage is TRBJ1-1, with D possibly TRBD1 on 5 matching bases. Between the trimmed V and J ends, which lost 0 bases and 0 bases, there was a span of 11 bases. In germline, CDR1 is SNHLY, CDR2 FYNNEI. The CDR3 has 16 residues. The chain's CDR3 is CASSEAGTWLNTEAFF. Written as DNA, the CDR3 is TGTGCCAGCAGTGAAGCGGGGACCTGGCTGAACACTGAAGCTTTCTTT.

The chain couples TRBV4-1 to TRBJ2-3; the D is unclear. Trimming left V 0 bases short and J 2 bases short, with 12 bases between. Germline lookup yields CDR1 MGHRA and CDR2 YSYEKL. This CDR3 spans 16 amino acids. CDR3 residues: CASSQDRSGTTDTQYF. DNA of the CDR3: TGCGCCAGCAGCCAAGATCGGTCGGGCACCACAGATACGCAGTATTTT.

The chain recombines TRBV12-3 or TRBV12-4 with TRBJ2-6, with 11 bases matching TRBD2. This CDR3 is 18 amino acids long. The V segment lost 4 bases and the J segment 2 bases; nucleotides outside the gene matches: 7. CDR3 residues: CASSWMDSGRAGANVLTF. The CDR3 nucleotides read TGTGCCAGCAGTTGGATGGATAGCGGGAGGGCTGGGGCCAACGTCCTGACTTTC.

The chain has TRBV4-2 and TRBJ1-3, with 7 nucleotides matching TRBD1. Germline V gene lookup returns CDR1 LGHNA and CDR2 YNFKEQ. After removal of 10 bases from V and 3 bases from J, the junction contained 9 bases not matched to a gene. This CDR3 spans 14 amino acids. In DNA form, the CDR3 reads TGTGCCACAGGGAAGGGGGCAGGTGGAAACACCATATATTTT. Translation: CATGKGAGGNTIYF.